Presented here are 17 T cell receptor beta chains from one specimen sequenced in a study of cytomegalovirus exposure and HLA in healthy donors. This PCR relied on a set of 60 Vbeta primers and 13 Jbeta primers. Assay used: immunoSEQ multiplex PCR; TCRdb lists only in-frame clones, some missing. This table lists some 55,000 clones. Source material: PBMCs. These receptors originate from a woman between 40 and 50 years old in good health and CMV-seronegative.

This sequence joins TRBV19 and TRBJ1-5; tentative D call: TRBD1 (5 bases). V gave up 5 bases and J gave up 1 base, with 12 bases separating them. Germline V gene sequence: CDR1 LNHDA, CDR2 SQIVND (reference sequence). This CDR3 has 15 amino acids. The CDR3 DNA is TGTGCCAGTAGTGGGGCACTTTGGAGCAATCAGCCCCAGCATTTT. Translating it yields CASSGALWSNQPQHF. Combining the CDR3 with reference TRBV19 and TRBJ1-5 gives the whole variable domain DGGITQSPKYLFRKEGQNVTLSCEQNLNHDAMYWYRQDPGQGLRLIYYSQIVNDFQKGDIAEGYSVSREKKESFPLTVTSAQKNPTAFYLCASSGALWSNQPQHFGDGTRLSIL.

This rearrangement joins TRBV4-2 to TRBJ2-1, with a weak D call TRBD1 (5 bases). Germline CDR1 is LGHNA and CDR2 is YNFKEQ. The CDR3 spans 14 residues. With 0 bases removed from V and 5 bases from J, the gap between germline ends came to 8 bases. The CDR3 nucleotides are TGTGCCAGCAGCCAAGACAGGGTTGACAATGAGCAGTTCTTC. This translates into CASSQDRVDNEQFF.

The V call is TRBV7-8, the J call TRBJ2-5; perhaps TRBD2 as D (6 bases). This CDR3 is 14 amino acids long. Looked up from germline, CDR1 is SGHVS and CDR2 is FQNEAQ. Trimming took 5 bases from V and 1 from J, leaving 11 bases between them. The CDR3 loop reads CASSPSELQETQYF. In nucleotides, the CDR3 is TGTGCCAGCAGCCCTAGCGAACTCCAAGAGACCCAGTACTTC.

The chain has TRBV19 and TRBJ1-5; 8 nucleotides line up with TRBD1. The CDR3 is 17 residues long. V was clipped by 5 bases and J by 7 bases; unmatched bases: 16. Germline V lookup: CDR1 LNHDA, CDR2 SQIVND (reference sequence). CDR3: CASSPRPGQERGQPQHF. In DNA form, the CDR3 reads TGTGCCAGTAGTCCACGACCGGGACAGGAACGAGGACAGCCCCAGCATTTT.

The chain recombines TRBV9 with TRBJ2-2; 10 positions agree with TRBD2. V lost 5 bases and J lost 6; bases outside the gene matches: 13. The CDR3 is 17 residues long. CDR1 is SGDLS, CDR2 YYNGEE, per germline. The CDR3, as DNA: TGTGCCAGCAGAGACCACTCCGGGACTAGCGAGGCCGGGGAGCTGTTTTTT. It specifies CASRDHSGTSEAGELFF.

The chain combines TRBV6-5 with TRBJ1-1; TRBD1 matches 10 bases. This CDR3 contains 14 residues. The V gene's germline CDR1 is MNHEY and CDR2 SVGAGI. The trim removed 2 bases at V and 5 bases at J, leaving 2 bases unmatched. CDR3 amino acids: CASSYDRGRTEAFF. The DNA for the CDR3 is TGTGCCAGCAGTTACGACAGGGGGCGGACTGAAGCTTTCTTT.

The CDR3 region is CASRADGGTEAFF. In DNA, the CDR3 is TGTGCCAGCAGGGCAGACGGGGGCACTGAAGCTTTCTTT. This sequence joins TRBV6-6 and TRBJ1-1, with a possible D match to TRBD1 (5 bases). The CDR3 is 13 residues long. Germline V gives CDR1 MNHNY, CDR2 SVGAGI (reference sequence). V was shortened by 6 bases and J by 4 bases, with 12 bases between the two germline ends.

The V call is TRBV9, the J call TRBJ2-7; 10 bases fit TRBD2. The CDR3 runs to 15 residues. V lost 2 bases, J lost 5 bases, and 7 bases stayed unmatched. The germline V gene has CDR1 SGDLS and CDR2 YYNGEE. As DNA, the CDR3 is TGTGCCAGCAGCGTGACTAGCGGGCCGTCGGACGAGCAGTACTTC. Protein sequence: CASSVTSGPSDEQYF.

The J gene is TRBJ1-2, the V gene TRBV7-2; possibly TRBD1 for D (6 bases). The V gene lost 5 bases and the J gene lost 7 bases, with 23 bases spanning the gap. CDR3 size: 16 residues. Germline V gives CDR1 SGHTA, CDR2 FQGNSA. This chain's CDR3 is CASSRGGAGDRGGYTF. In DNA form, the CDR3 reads TGTGCCAGCAGCCGAGGGGGGGCAGGGGATCGTGGTGGCTACACCTTC.

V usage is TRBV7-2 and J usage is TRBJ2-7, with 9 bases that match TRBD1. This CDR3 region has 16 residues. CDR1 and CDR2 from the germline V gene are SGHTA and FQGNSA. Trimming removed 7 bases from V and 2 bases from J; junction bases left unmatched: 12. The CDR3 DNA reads TGTGCCAGCAACGCGATGGGACAGGGCACGGCCTACGAGCAGTACTTC. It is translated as CASNAMGQGTAYEQYF.

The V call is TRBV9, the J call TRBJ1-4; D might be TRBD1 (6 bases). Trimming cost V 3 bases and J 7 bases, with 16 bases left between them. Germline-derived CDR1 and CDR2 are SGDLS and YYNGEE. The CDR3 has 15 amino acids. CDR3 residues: CASSGGGMLGEKLFF. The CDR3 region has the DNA TGTGCCAGCAGCGGAGGGGGTATGCTCGGTGAAAAACTGTTTTTT. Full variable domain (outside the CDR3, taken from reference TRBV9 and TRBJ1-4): DSGVTQTPKHLITATGQRVTLRCSPRSGDLSVYWYQQSLDQGLQFLIQYYNGEERAKGNILERFSAQQFPDLHSELNLSSLELGDSALYFCASSGGGMLGEKLFFGSGTQLSVL.

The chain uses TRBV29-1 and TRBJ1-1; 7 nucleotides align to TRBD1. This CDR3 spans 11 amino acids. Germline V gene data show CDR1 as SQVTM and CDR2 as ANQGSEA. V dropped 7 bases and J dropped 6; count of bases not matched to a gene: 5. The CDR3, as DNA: TGCAGCGCTTCGCAGGGGGCTGAAGCTTTCTTT. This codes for CSASQGAEAFF.

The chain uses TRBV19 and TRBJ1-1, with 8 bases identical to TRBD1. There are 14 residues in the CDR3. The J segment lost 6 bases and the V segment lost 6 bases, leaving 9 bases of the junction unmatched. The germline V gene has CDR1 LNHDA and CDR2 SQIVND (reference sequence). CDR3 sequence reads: CASRGGQDIAEAFF. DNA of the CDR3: TGTGCCAGTAGGGGGGGACAGGACATCGCTGAAGCTTTCTTT.

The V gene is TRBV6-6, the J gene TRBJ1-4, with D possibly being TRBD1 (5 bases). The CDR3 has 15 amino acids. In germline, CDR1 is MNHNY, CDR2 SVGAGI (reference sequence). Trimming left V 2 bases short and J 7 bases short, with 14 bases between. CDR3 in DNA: TGTGCCAGCAGTTACGGAGGGGAGCGAGGTGAAAAACTGTTTTTT. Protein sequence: CASSYGGERGEKLFF.

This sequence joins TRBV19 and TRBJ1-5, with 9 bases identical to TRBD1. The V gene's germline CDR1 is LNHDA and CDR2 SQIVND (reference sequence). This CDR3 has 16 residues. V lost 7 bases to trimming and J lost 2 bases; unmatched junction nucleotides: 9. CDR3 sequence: CASTGTGPVGNQPQHF. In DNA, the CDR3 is TGTGCCAGTACCGGGACAGGGCCCGTAGGCAATCAGCCCCAGCATTTT.

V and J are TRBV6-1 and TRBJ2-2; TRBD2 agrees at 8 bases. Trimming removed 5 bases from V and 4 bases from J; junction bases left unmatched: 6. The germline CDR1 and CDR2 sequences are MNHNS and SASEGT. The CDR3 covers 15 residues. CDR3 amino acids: CASSSHGGVTGELFF. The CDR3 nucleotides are TGTGCCAGCAGTAGTCACGGGGGGGTCACCGGGGAGCTGTTTTTT.

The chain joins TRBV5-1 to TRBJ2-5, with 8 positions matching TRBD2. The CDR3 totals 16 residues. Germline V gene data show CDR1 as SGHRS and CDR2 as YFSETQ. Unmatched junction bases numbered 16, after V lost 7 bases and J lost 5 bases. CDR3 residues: CASYGSSSGGRETQYF. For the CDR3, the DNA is TGCGCCAGCTACGGGTCGTCCAGCGGGGGAAGGGAGACCCAGTACTTC.